Following are 15 T cell receptor beta chains from one sample sequenced in a study of T cell repertoires in cytomegalovirus infection. TCRdb re-called the reads with MiXCR, one entry per CDR3 protein. The sample carries approximately 25,000 distinct CDR3 sequences, around 20% recorded once. For these TCRs, the target antigens are not known. Sequenced material: CD8+ T cells from cultured PBMCs, taken from culture after CMV antigen stimulation. These TCRs come from a human donor in good health (CMV status not recorded). Some clones in this sample may be carry-over from other donors' samples.

The rearrangement uses TRBV6-1 and TRBJ1-1; the match to TRBD1 covers 12 bases. Looked up from germline, CDR1 is MNHNS and CDR2 is SASEGT. The CDR3 has 15 residues. The trim removed 3 bases at V and 6 bases at J, leaving 5 bases unmatched. The CDR3 sequence: CASSDSRDRGPEAFF. The DNA for the CDR3 is TGTGCCAGCAGTGATTCCCGGGACAGGGGGCCTGAAGCTTTCTTT.

This clonotype appeared once. V is TRBV7-2 and J is TRBJ2-1; possibly TRBD2 for D (6 bases). The DNA end is more similar to TRBJ2-5, so the J call may be wrong. The CDR3 extends over 13 amino acids. Germline values: CDR1 SGHTA, CDR2 FQGNSA. The CDR3 spells CASRGTGWETQYF. CDR3 coding DNA: TGTGCCAGCAGGGGGACTGGCTGGGAGACCCAGTACTTC.

The V gene is TRBV2, the J gene TRBJ2-5; D gene unclear. This CDR3 has 14 residues. Germline CDR1 and CDR2: SNHLY and FYNNEI. Trimming pared 3 bases from V and 0 bases from J, leaving 8 bases between. This chain's CDR3 is CASSEERYQETQYF. As DNA, the CDR3 is TGTGCCAGCAGTGAGGAAAGGTACCAAGAGACCCAGTACTTC.

This clonotype was seen at least ten times. The chain carries TRBV7-2 and TRBJ2-7; TRBD2 matches 10 bases. Germline assignment: CDR1 SGHTA and CDR2 FQGNSA. The junction had 5 bases not matched to a gene; V was cut back by 5 bases and J by 4 bases. CDR3 size: 14 residues. The CDR3 here is CASSPTSGAYEQYF. The CDR3 DNA reads TGTGCCAGCAGCCCTACTAGCGGGGCTTACGAGCAGTACTTC.

The CDR3 sequence is CASSSGQGYEQYF. The CDR3 nucleotides are TGTGCCAGCAGCTCGGGACAGGGCTACGAGCAGTACTTC. The rearrangement joins TRBV2 to TRBJ2-7; 9 bases are shared with TRBD1. The CDR3 is 13 residues long. With 6 bases clipped from V and 3 bases from J, the junction kept 3 bases outside the gene matches. CDR1 SNHLY and CDR2 FYNNEI come from the germline V gene.

Only a few counts were recorded for this clonotype. V gene TRBV11-1 combines with J gene TRBJ2-4; D call uncertain. V dropped 1 base and J dropped 3 bases, with 13 bases sitting between them. In germline, CDR1 is SGHAT, CDR2 FQDESV (reference sequence). This CDR3 contains 16 residues. CDR3 region: CASSLENPSYKNIQYF. The CDR3 nucleotides read TGTGCCAGCAGCTTAGAAAATCCCAGCTACAAAAACATTCAGTACTTC.

The J gene is TRBJ2-1, the V gene TRBV6-2 or TRBV6-3; no definite D call. Per germline, CDR1 MNHEY and CDR2 SVGEGT. This CDR3 comprises 16 residues. Trimming left V 3 bases short and J 4 bases short, with 16 bases between. The CDR3 coding sequence is TGTGCCAGCAGTTATCTGAGCCCCGCATTGTACAATGAGCAGTTCTTC. This gives the protein CASSYLSPALYNEQFF.

This clonotype was observed a handful of times. The genes are TRBV4-1 and TRBJ2-2; D is possibly TRBD2 (6 bases). The CDR3 runs 14 residues. With 4 bases removed from V and 7 bases from J, the gap between germline ends came to 13 bases. Germline values: CDR1 MGHRA, CDR2 YSYEKL. CDR3 sequence: CASSPPGSGGELFF. CDR3 sequence (DNA): TGCGCCAGCAGCCCCCCCGGGAGTGGCGGGGAGCTGTTTTTT.

The CDR3 DNA is TGCGCCAGCAGCCAAGATAGCCTAGCTGGCAATGAGCAGTTCTTC. Encoded protein: CASSQDSLAGNEQFF. The chain is built from TRBV4-1 and TRBJ2-1; possible D gene TRBD2, 5 bases. CDR1 MGHRA and CDR2 YSYEKL come from the germline V gene. Trimming left V 0 bases short and J 6 bases short, with 12 bases between. This CDR3 is 15 amino acids long.

V is TRBV7-2 and J is TRBJ2-5; D might be TRBD1 or TRBD2, each matching 7 bases. Per germline, CDR1 SGHTA and CDR2 FQGNSA. This CDR3 has 15 residues. V lost 5 bases and J 5 bases, leaving 18 bases between the germline ends. The CDR3 protein is CASSGRGRVGETQYF. CDR3 bases: TGTGCCAGCAGCGGGAGGGGGCGCGTAGGCGAGACCCAGTACTTC.

This clonotype appeared a few times. The chain joins TRBV7-8 to TRBJ1-2; 7 nucleotides line up with TRBD1. Germline CDR1 SGHVS, CDR2 FQNEAQ. The CDR3 is 14 amino acids. After removal of 0 bases from V and 8 bases from J, the junction contained 6 bases not matched to a gene. In nucleotides, the CDR3 is TGTGCCAGCAGCTTAGCACGCAGGGACAGCGGCTACACCTTC. It codes for CASSLARRDSGYTF.

This chain connects TRBV11-3 to TRBJ2-7; D unresolved. Per germline, CDR1 SGHNT and CDR2 YENEEA. The CDR3 runs 13 residues. Trimming took 4 bases from V and 0 from J, leaving 7 bases between them. The CDR3 nucleotides are TGTGCCAGCAGCTCTTCCAGCTCCTACGAGCAGTACTTC. Amino acid sequence: CASSSSSSYEQYF.

This CDR3 reads CASGQGSTDTQYF. Here the CDR3 DNA reads TGTGCCAGCGGGCAGGGGAGCACAGATACGCAGTATTTT. V and J are TRBV6-2 or TRBV6-3 and TRBJ2-3; TRBD1 is a possible D gene (6 bases). V dropped 8 bases and J dropped 0 bases, with 9 bases sitting between them. CDR3 size: 13 residues. Per germline, CDR1 MNHEY and CDR2 SVGEGT.

This clonotype was picked up a small number of times. The chain links TRBV7-9 to TRBJ1-1, with 8 bases matching TRBD1. Trimming removed 4 bases from V and 0 bases from J; junction bases left unmatched: 7. Germline lookup yields CDR1 SEHNR and CDR2 FQNEAQ (reference sequence). The CDR3 sequence is 16 residues long. CDR3 in DNA: TGTGCCAGCAGCTCAACAGGGGGAGAGATGAACACTGAAGCTTTCTTT. It translates to CASSSTGGEMNTEAFF.

This clonotype appeared a few times. The chain is built from TRBV7-6 and TRBJ1-4; tentative D call: TRBD1 (6 bases). The V and J ends lost 4 bases and 3 bases respectively, with 15 bases between them. Per germline, CDR1 SGHVS and CDR2 FNYEAQ. This CDR3 has 16 residues. DNA of the CDR3: TGTGCCAGCAGCTCAGAAGGACAGCGGGCTAATGAAAAACTGTTTTTT. It encodes CASSSEGQRANEKLFF. Drawing the rest from reference TRBV7-6 and TRBJ1-4, the complete variable domain is GAGVSQSPRYKVTKRGQDVALRCDPISGHVSLYWYRQALGQGPEFLTYFNYEAQQDKSGLPNDRFSAERPEGSISTLTIQRTEQRDSAMYRCASSSEGQRANEKLFFGSGTQLSVL.